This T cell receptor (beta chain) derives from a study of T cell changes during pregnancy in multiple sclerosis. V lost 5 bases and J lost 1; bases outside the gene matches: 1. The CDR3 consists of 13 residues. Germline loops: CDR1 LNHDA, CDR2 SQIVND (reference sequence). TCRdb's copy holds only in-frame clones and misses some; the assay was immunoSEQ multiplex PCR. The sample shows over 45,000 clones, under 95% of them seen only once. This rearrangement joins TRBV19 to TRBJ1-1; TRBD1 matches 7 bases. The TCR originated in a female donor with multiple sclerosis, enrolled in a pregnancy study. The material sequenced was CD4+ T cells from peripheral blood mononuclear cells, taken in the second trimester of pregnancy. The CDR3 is CASSGDRNTEAFF. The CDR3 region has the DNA TGTGCCAGTAGTGGGGACAGGAACACTGAAGCTTTCTTT.